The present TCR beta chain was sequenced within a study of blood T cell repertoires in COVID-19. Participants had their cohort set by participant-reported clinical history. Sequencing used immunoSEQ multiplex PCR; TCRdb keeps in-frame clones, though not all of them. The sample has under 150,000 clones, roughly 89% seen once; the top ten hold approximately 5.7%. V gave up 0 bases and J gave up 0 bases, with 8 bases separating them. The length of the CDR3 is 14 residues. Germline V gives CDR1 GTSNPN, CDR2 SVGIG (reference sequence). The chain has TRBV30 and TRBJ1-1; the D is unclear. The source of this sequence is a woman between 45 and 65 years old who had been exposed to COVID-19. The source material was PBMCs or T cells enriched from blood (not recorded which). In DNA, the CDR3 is TGTGCCTGGAGTGTACTTACCATGAACACTGAAGCTTTCTTT. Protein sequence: CAWSVLTMNTEAFF. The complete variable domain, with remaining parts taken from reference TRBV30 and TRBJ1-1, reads SQTIHQWPATLVQPVGSPLSLECTVEGTSNPNLYWYRQAAGRGLQLLFYSVGIGQISSEVPQNLSASRPQDRQFILSSKKLLLSDSGFYLCAWSVLTMNTEAFFGQGTRLTVV.